This T cell receptor (beta chain) comes out of a study of naive and memory T cell subsets. CDR3 length equals 14 residues. The V end lost 6 bases, the J end lost 1 base, and 13 bases lay between the germline ends. Germline V gene data show CDR1 as MNHNS and CDR2 as SASEGT. Two oligonucleotides, mixed equimolar, formed the beta constant-region primer covering TRBC1 and TRBC2. A 12-nucleotide UMI and the SP2 primer were added to the cDNA 3' end by oligonucleotide ligation. TCRdb passed the UMI-ligation and nested PCR reads through MiXCR, listing each CDR3 protein once. The table includes some 150,000 distinct CDR3 sequences, more than 15% detected once.

The sequence came from a human donor in good health. The rearrangement joins TRBV6-1 to TRBJ2-7, with D perhaps matching TRBD1 or TRBD2 (6 bases each). Sequencing input: naive CD4+ T cells from blood. The CDR3: CASRTTGTSYEQYF. The CDR3 nucleotides are TGTGCCAGCAGGACCACAGGGACTTCCTACGAGCAGTACTTC.